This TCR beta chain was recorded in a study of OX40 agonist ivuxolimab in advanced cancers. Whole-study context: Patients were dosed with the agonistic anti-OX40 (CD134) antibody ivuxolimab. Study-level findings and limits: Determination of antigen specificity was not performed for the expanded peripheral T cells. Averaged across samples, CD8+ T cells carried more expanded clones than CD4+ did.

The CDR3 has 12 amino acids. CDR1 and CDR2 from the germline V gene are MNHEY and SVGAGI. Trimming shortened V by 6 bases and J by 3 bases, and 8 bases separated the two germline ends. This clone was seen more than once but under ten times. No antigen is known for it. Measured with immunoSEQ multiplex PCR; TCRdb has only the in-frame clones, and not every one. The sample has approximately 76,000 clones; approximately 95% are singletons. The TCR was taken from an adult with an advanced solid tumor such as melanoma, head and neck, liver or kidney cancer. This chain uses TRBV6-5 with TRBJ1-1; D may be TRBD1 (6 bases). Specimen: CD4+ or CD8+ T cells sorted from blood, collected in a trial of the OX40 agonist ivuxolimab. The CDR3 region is CASSTGYTEAFF. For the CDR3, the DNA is TGTGCCAGCAGCACAGGGTACACTGAAGCTTTCTTT.